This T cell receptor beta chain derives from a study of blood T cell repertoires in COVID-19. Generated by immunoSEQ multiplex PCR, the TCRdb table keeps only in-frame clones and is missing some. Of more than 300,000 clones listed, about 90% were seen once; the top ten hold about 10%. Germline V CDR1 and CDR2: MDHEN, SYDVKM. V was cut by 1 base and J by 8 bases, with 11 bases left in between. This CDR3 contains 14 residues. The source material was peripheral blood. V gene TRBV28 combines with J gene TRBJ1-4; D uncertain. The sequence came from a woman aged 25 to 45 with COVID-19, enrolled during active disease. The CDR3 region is CASSLSPGREKLFF. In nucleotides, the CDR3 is TGTGCCAGCAGTTTATCCCCGGGAAGGGAAAAACTGTTTTTT.